The clone carrying this T cell receptor (beta chain) counts as large (0.1 to 1%). What it recognizes is unknown. CDR1 is GTSNPN, CDR2 SVGIG, per germline (reference sequence). CDR3 length: 11 residues. Trimming took 5 bases from V and 8 from J, leaving 12 bases between them. This specimen comes from a study of STAT3 mutations in large granular lymphocyte leukemia. General study results and limits: Every T-LGLL patient had at least one immunodominant TCRbeta clonotype.

Method: immunoSEQ multiplex PCR; TCRdb's copy keeps in-frame clones and lacks some. The repertoire holds about 1,300 clones, with about 2.5% as singletons. V usage is TRBV30 and J usage is TRBJ1-1; D gene ambiguous. This receptor was obtained from a human donor with T large granular lymphocyte leukemia. Some clones in this sample may be carry-over from other donors' samples. Sample: PBMCs. CDR3 residues: CAWDKYGEAFF. CDR3 nucleotide sequence: TGTGCCTGGGACAAGTATGGAGAAGCTTTCTTT.